These 20 T cell receptor beta chains were all obtained from the same sample, sequenced in a study of blood T cell repertoires in COVID-19. Here immunoSEQ multiplex PCR was the method, and the copy in TCRdb shows in-frame clones only, minus some. The sample has 150,000 or so clones; about four fifths are singletons. Sequenced sample: PBMCs or T cells enriched from blood (not recorded which). The receptors stem from a man aged 45 to 65 who had recovered from COVID-19.

The chain uses TRBV7-7 and TRBJ2-7; D is possibly TRBD1 (6 bases). Germline V gives CDR1 SSHAT, CDR2 FNYEAQ (reference sequence). V gave up 1 base and J gave up 7 bases, with 17 bases separating them. This CDR3 is built from 15 residues. CDR3 bases: TGTGCCAGCAGCTTAGACGACAGGCCCTTGAGTGAGCAGTACTTC. Its protein product is CASSLDDRPLSEQYF. Variable domain in full (rest from reference TRBV7-7 and TRBJ2-7): GAGVSQSPRYKVTKRGQDVTLRCDPISSHATLYWYQQALGQGPEFLTYFNYEAQPDKSGLPSDRFSAERPEGSISTLTIQRTEQRDSAMYRCASSLDDRPLSEQYFGPGTRLTVT.

This clone has a single count. The chain employs TRBV18 and TRBJ1-6; no clear D gene. The CDR3 contains 15 residues. V lost 6 bases and J lost 6, with 15 bases in between. The V gene's germline CDR1 is KGHSH and CDR2 LQKENI. This CDR3 is CASSPSQAPNSPLHF. The CDR3 DNA sequence: TGTGCCAGCTCCCCGTCGCAAGCGCCTAATTCACCCCTCCACTTT. Based on the CDR3 plus reference TRBV18 and TRBJ1-6, the full variable domain is NAGVMQNPRHLVRRRGQEARLRCSPMKGHSHVYWYRQLPEEGLKFMVYLQKENIIDESGMPKERFSAEFPKEGPSILRIQQVVRGDSAAYFCASSPSQAPNSPLHFGNGTRLTVT.

The V and J genes are TRBV6-6 and TRBJ2-5; TRBD1 aligns across 10 bases. The CDR3 has 11 amino acids. J gave up 13 bases and V 4 bases, and 3 bases lay outside the gene matches. Germline-derived CDR1 and CDR2 are MNHNY and SVGAGI (reference sequence). The CDR3 sequence: CASSFRDRGYF. CDR3 coding DNA: TGTGCCAGCAGTTTCCGGGACAGGGGGTACTTC.

The J gene is TRBJ1-3, the V gene TRBV5-4, with 11 positions matching TRBD1. Germline CDR1 and CDR2: SGHNT and YYREEE (reference sequence). The CDR3 totals 17 residues. V was clipped by 4 bases and J by 1 base; unmatched bases: 7. CDR3 loop: CASSKPGQGESGNTIYF. The CDR3 DNA reads as TGTGCCAGCAGCAAACCGGGACAGGGGGAGTCTGGAAACACCATATATTTT.

This rearrangement joins TRBV9 to TRBJ2-7, with D tentatively TRBD2 (5 bases). The CDR3 spans 12 residues. The germline V gene encodes CDR1 SGDLS and CDR2 YYNGEE. V lost 4 bases, J lost 9 bases, and 14 bases lay in between. CDR3 DNA sequence: TGTGCCAGCAGCCAAGAGGGTATCGCGCAGTACTTC. The encoded protein is CASSQEGIAQYF.

The rearrangement uses TRBV11-3 and TRBJ2-3; the match to TRBD1 covers 7 bases. The CDR3 totals 12 residues. The junction had 5 bases not matched to a gene; V was cut back by 5 bases and J by 9 bases. Per the germline V gene, CDR1 is SGHNT and CDR2 is YENEEA. The CDR3 sequence: CASSPETGTQYF. CDR3 sequence (DNA): TGTGCCAGCAGCCCAGAGACAGGGACGCAGTATTTT. The whole variable domain, remainder taken from reference TRBV11-3 and TRBJ2-3, is EAGVVQSPRYKIIEKKQPVAFWCNPISGHNTLYWYLQNLGQGPELLIRYENEEAVDDSQLPKDRFSAERLKGVDSTLKIQPAELGDSAVYLCASSPETGTQYFGPGTRLTVL.

The chain has TRBV7-8 and TRBJ2-7; the match to TRBD2 covers 9 bases. The CDR3 totals 17 residues. V was pared by 1 base and J by 3 bases, with 10 bases of the junction left unmatched. CDR1 is SGHVS and CDR2 is FQNEAQ in the germline V gene. The CDR3 is CASSLEVLASGNYEQYF. The CDR3 nucleotides are TGTGCCAGCAGCTTAGAAGTCTTGGCTAGCGGGAACTACGAGCAGTACTTC. The whole variable domain, remainder taken from reference TRBV7-8 and TRBJ2-7, is GAGVSQSPRYKVAKRGQDVALRCDPISGHVSLFWYQQALGQGPEFLTYFQNEAQLDKSGLPSDRFFAERPEGSVSTLKIQRTQQEDSAVYLCASSLEVLASGNYEQYFGPGTRLTVT.

This clone was counted once. This sequence joins TRBV29-1 and TRBJ2-7; 10 bases fit TRBD2. This CDR3 has 14 amino acids. Per germline, CDR1 SQVTM and CDR2 ANQGSEA. With V trimmed by 4 bases and J by 7 bases, 10 bases remained unmatched. Here the CDR3 reads CSVVHLAGVGEQYF. For the CDR3, the DNA is TGCAGCGTTGTCCACCTAGCGGGAGTGGGAGAGCAGTACTTC.

The chain couples TRBV6-5 to TRBJ2-3, with 7 bases identical to TRBD1. V gave up 2 bases and J gave up 6 bases; unmatched junction bases: 5. The CDR3 length is 14 residues. Germline V gives CDR1 MNHEY, CDR2 SVGAGI. CDR3 sequence (DNA): TGTGCCAGCAGTTACGGGACAGTTGGCGATACGCAGTATTTT. Protein sequence: CASSYGTVGDTQYF.

This rearrangement joins TRBV6-5 to TRBJ2-3; 9 bases match TRBD1. Germline loops: CDR1 MNHEY, CDR2 SVGAGI. After removal of 6 bases from V and 2 bases from J, the junction contained 3 bases not matched to a gene. This CDR3 is 14 amino acids long. The CDR3, as DNA: TGTGCCAGCAGACAACAGGGGGCCACAGATACGCAGTATTTT. Translating it yields CASRQQGATDTQYF.

The chain recombines TRBV7-8 with TRBJ1-1; no firm D call. In germline, CDR1 is SGHVS, CDR2 FQNEAQ. This CDR3 contains 16 residues. V gave up 3 bases and J gave up 7 bases, with 21 bases separating them. CDR3 DNA: TGTGCCAGCAGCTTTCTCCAGATCGGAGTAGATGTTGAAGCTTTCTTT. This codes for CASSFLQIGVDVEAFF.

The chain combines TRBV11-3 with TRBJ2-2; 9 bases map to TRBD1. The CDR3 runs 14 residues. V was pared by 5 bases and J by 7 bases, with 5 bases of the junction left unmatched. Germline CDR1 and CDR2: SGHNT and YENEEA. This CDR3 is CASSARTGVGELFF. CDR3 coding DNA: TGTGCCAGCAGCGCCAGGACAGGGGTCGGGGAGCTGTTTTTT. Filled out from reference TRBV11-3 and TRBJ2-2, the complete variable domain reads EAGVVQSPRYKIIEKKQPVAFWCNPISGHNTLYWYLQNLGQGPELLIRYENEEAVDDSQLPKDRFSAERLKGVDSTLKIQPAELGDSAVYLCASSARTGVGELFFGEGSRLTVL.

In its sample, this clone was seen a few times. Other DNA sequences in the same sample also yield this CDR3. The V gene is TRBV7-3, the J gene TRBJ2-3, with 13 bases that match TRBD2. V lost 5 bases, J lost 2 bases, and 4 bases stayed unmatched. Per the germline V gene, CDR1 is SGHTA and CDR2 is FQGTGA. CDR3 size: 16 residues. The CDR3 sequence is CASSPGTSGATDTQYF. Here the CDR3 DNA reads TGTGCCAGCAGCCCAGGGACTAGCGGGGCCACAGATACGCAGTATTTT. Complete variable domain (other parts from reference TRBV7-3 and TRBJ2-3): GAGVSQTPSNKVTEKGKYVELRCDPISGHTALYWYRQSLGQGPEFLIYFQGTGAADDSGLPNDRFFAVRPEGSVSTLKIQRTERGDSAVYLCASSPGTSGATDTQYFGPGTRLTVL.

The chain is built from TRBV24-1 and TRBJ2-1, with D tentatively TRBD1 (6 bases). V was cut by 7 bases and J by 9 bases, with 12 bases left in between. Germline CDR1 is KGHDR and CDR2 is SFDVKD. This CDR3 has 12 amino acids. The CDR3 region is CATSKTGIEQFF. Here the CDR3 DNA reads TGTGCCACCAGCAAAACAGGGATTGAGCAGTTCTTC.

The chain is built from TRBV9 and TRBJ1-5; tentative D call: TRBD1 (6 bases). CDR1 is SGDLS and CDR2 is YYNGEE in the germline V gene. Trimming pared 0 bases from V and 7 bases from J, leaving 11 bases between. CDR3 length: 14 amino acids. The DNA of the CDR3 is TGTGCCAGCAGCGTAGGGGGCCAGGGGCAGCCCCAGCATTTT. Its translation is CASSVGGQGQPQHF. The whole variable domain, filled in from reference TRBV9 and TRBJ1-5, reads DSGVTQTPKHLITATGQRVTLRCSPRSGDLSVYWYQQSLDQGLQFLIQYYNGEERAKGNILERFSAQQFPDLHSELNLSSLELGDSALYFCASSVGGQGQPQHFGDGTRLSIL.

V is TRBV28 and J is TRBJ1-5; 9 bases match TRBD1. This CDR3 spans 16 amino acids. Trimming removed 2 bases from V and 6 bases from J; junction bases left unmatched: 8. CDR1 is MDHEN and CDR2 is SYDVKM in the germline V gene. In DNA form, the CDR3 reads TGTGCCAGCAGTTTACCCGACAGGGGGTTGGTTCAGCCCCAGCATTTT. It encodes CASSLPDRGLVQPQHF. Full variable domain (missing parts from reference TRBV28 and TRBJ1-5): DVKVTQSSRYLVKRTGEKVFLECVQDMDHENMFWYRQDPGLGLRLIYFSYDVKMKEKGDIPEGYSVSREKKERFSLILESASTNQTSMYLCASSLPDRGLVQPQHFGDGTRLSIL.

This rearrangement joins TRBV2 to TRBJ1-5; the D is unclear. This CDR3 has 12 residues. CDR1 and CDR2 from the germline V gene are SNHLY and FYNNEI. Trimming stripped 6 bases from V and 4 bases from J, with 7 bases between. CDR3 region: CASREGNQPQHF. The CDR3 DNA reads as TGTGCCAGCAGGGAGGGAAATCAGCCCCAGCATTTT.

In DNA, the CDR3 is TGCGCCAGCAGCCAAGTCGGACAGGGGGTAGGACTGTTTTTT. Translating gives CASSQVGQGVGLFF. This chain joins TRBV4-1 and TRBJ1-4; 10 bases agree with TRBD1. Germline values: CDR1 MGHRA, CDR2 YSYEKL. After removal of 1 base from V and 13 bases from J, the junction contained 6 bases not matched to a gene. The CDR3 has 14 residues.

This chain joins TRBV10-1 and TRBJ1-1; D remains ambiguous. V was clipped by 3 bases and J by 12 bases, with 17 bases between them. From germline, CDR1 is WNHNN and CDR2 SYGVQD (reference sequence). This CDR3 contains 13 residues. CDR3: CASSDSGGERTFF. The CDR3 nucleotides are TGCGCCAGCAGTGACTCGGGAGGAGAAAGGACTTTCTTT.

This sequence joins TRBV6-5 and TRBJ1-2; 9 bases line up with TRBD1. The CDR3 has 13 amino acids. The germline gives CDR1 MNHEY, CDR2 SVGAGI. V was pared by 6 bases and J by 7 bases, with 6 bases of the junction left unmatched. CDR3: CASRPDRGSGYTF. CDR3 coding DNA: TGTGCCAGCAGGCCGGACAGGGGAAGTGGCTACACCTTC.